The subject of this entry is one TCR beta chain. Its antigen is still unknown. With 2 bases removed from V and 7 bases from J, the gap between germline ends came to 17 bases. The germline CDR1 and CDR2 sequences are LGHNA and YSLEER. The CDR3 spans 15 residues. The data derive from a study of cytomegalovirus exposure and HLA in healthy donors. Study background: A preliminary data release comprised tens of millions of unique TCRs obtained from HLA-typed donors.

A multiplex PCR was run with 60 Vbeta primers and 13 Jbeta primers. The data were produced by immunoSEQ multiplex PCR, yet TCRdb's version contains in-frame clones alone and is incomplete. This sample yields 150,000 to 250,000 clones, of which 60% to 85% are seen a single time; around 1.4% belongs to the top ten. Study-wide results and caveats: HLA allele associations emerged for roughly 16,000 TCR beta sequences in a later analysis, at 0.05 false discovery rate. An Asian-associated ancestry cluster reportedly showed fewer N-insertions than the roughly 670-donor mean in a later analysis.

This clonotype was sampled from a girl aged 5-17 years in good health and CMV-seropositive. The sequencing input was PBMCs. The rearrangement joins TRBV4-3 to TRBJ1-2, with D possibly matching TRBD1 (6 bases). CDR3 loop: CASSQPDQGMGGYTF. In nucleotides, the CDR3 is TGCGCCAGCAGCCAACCTGATCAGGGGATGGGTGGCTACACCTTC.